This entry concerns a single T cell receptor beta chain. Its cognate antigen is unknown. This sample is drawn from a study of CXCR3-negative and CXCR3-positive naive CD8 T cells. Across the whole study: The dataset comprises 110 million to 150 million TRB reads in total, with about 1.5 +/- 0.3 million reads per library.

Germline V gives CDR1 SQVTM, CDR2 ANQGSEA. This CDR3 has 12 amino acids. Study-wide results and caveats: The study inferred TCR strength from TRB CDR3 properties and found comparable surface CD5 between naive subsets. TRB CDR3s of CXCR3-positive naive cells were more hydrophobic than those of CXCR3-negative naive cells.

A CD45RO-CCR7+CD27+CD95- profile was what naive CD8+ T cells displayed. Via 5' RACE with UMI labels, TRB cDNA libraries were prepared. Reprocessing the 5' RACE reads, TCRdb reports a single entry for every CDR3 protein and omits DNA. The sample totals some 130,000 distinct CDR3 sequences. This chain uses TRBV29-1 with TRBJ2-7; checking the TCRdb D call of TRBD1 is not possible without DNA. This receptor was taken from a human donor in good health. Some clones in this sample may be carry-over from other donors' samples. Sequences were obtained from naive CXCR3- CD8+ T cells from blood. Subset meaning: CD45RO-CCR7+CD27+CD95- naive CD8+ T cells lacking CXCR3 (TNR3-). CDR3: CSAQGFTYEQYF.